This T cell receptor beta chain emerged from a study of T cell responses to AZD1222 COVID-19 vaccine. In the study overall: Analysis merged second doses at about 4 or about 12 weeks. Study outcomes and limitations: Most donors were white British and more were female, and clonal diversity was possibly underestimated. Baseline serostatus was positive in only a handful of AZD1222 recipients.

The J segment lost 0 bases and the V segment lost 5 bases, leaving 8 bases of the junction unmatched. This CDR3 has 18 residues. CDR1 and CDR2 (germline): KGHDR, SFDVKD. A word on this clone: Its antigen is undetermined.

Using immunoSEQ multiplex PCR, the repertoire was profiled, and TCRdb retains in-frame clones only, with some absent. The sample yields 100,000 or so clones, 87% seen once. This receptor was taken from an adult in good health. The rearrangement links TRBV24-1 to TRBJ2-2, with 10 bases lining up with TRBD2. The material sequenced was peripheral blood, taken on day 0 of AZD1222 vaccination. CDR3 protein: CATSGRTSGQTNTGELFF. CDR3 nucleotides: TGTGCCACCAGTGGGAGGACTAGCGGACAGACGAACACCGGGGAGCTGTTTTTT.